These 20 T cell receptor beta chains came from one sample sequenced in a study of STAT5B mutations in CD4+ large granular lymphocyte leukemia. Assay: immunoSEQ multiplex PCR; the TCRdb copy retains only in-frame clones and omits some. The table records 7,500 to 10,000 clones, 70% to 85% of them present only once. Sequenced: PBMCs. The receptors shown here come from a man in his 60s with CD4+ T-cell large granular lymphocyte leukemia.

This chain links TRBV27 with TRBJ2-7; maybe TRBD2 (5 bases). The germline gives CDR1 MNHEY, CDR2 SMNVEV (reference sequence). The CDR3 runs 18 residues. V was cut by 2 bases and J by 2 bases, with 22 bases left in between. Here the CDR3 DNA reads TGTGCCAGCAGTTTAAGTGTCAAAGGACTGACTTTACCCTACGAGCAGTACTTC. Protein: CASSLSVKGLTLPYEQYF.

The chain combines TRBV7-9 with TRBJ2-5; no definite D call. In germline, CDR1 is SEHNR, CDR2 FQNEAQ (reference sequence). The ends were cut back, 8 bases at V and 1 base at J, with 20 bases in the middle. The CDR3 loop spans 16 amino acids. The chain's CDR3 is CASGFKRELVQETQYF. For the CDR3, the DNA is TGTGCCAGCGGATTTAAGAGAGAACTCGTCCAAGAGACCCAGTACTTC.

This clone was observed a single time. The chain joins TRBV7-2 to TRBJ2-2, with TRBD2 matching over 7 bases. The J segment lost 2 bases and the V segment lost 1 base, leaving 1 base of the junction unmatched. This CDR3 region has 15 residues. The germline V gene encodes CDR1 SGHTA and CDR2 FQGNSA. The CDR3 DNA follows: TGTGCCAGCAGCTTAGGGACTAGAAACACCGGGGAGCTGTTTTTT. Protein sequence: CASSLGTRNTGELFF.

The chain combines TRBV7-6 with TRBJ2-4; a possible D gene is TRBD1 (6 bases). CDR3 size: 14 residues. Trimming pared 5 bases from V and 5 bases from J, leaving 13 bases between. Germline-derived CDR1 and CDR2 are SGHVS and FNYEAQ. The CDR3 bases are TGTGCCAGCAGCCCCTCGGACAGCCAAAACATTCAGTACTTC. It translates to CASSPSDSQNIQYF.

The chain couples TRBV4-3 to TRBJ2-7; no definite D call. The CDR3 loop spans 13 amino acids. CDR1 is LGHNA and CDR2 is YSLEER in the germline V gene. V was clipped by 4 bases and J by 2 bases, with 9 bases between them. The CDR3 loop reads CASSLGAAYEQYF. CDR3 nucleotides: TGCGCCAGCAGCCTAGGCGCCGCCTACGAGCAGTACTTC.

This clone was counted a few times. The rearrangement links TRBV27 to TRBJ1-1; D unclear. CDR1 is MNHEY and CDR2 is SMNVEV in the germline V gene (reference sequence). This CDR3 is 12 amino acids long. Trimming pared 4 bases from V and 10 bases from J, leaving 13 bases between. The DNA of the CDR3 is TGTGCCAGCAGTTCTTTGGGGTTTGGAGCTTTCTTT. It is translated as CASSSLGFGAFF.

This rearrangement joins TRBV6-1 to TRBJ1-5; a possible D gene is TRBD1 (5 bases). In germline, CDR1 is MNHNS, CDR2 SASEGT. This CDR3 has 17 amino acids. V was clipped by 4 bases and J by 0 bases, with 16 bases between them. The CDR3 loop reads CASSGRGRATSNQPQHF. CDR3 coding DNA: TGTGCCAGCAGTGGAAGGGGCAGGGCGACTAGCAATCAGCCCCAGCATTTT.

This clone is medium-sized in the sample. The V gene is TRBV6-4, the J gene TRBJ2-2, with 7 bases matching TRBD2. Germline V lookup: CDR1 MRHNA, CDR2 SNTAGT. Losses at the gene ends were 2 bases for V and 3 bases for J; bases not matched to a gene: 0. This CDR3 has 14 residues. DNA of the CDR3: TGTGCCAGCAGTGACGGGAGGGACACCGGGGAGCTGTTTTTT. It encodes CASSDGRDTGELFF.

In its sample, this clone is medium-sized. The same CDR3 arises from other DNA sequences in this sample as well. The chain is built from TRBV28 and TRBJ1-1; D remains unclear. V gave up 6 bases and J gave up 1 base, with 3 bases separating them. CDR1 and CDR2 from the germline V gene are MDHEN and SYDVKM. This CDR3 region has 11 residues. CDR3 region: CASSRNTEAFF. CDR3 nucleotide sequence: TGTGCCAGCAGCCGGAACACTGAAGCTTTCTTT. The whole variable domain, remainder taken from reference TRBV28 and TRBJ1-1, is DVKVTQSSRYLVKRTGEKVFLECVQDMDHENMFWYRQDPGLGLRLIYFSYDVKMKEKGDIPEGYSVSREKKERFSLILESASTNQTSMYLCASSRNTEAFFGQGTRLTVV.

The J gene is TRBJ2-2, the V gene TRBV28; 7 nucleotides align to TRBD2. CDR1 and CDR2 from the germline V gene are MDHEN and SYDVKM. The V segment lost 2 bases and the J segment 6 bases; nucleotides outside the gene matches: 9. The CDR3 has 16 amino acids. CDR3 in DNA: TGTGCCAGCAGTTTAGCGGGAGCTACGGGGTCCGGGGAGCTGTTTTTT. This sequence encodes CASSLAGATGSGELFF.

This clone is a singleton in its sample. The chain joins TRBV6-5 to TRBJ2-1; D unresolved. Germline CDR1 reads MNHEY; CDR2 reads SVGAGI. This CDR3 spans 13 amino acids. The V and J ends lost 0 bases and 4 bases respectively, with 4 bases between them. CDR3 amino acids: CASSYSRYNEQFF. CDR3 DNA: TGTGCCAGCAGTTACTCGCGGTACAATGAGCAGTTCTTC.

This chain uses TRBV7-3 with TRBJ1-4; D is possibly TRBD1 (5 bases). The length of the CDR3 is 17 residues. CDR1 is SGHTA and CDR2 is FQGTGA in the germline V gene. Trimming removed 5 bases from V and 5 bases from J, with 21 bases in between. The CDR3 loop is CASSLGLPSSSNEKLFF. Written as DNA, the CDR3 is TGTGCCAGCAGCCTGGGACTCCCCTCCTCCTCAAATGAAAAACTGTTTTTT.

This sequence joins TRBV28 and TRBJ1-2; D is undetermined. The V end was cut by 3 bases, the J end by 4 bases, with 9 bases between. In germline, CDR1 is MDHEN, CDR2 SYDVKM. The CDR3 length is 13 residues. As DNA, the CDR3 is TGTGCCAGCAGTTTCCCGGAAAGCTATGGCTACACCTTC. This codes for CASSFPESYGYTF.

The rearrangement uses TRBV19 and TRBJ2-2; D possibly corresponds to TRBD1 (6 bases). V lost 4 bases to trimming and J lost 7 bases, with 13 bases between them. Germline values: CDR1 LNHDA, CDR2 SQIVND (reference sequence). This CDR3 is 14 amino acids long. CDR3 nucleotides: TGTGCCAGTAGTAGGGCAGGGGAATACGGGGAGCTGTTTTTT. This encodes CASSRAGEYGELFF.

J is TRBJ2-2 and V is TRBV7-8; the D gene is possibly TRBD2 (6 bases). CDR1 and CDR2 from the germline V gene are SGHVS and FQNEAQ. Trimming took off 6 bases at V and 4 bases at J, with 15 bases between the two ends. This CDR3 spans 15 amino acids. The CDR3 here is CASRSSETRTGELFF. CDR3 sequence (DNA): TGTGCCAGCAGATCTAGCGAGACACGCACCGGGGAGCTGTTTTTT.

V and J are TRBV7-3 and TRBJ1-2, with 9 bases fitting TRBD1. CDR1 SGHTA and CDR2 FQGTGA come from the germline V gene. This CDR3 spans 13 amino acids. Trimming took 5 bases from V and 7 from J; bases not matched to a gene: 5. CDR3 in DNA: TGTGCCAGCAGCCTCGGACAGGGGCTTGGCTACACCTTC. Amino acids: CASSLGQGLGYTF.

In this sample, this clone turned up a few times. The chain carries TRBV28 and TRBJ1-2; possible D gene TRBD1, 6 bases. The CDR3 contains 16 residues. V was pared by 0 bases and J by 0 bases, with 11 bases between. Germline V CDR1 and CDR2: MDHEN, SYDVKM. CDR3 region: CASSLWGTPANYGYTF. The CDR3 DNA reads TGTGCCAGCAGTTTATGGGGGACACCTGCTAACTATGGCTACACCTTC.

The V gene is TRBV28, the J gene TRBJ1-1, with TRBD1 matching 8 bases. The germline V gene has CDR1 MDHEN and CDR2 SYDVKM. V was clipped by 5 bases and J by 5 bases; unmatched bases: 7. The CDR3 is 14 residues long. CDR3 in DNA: TGTGCCAGCAGTCCGCGGACAGGGCGTACTGAAGCTTTCTTT. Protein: CASSPRTGRTEAFF.

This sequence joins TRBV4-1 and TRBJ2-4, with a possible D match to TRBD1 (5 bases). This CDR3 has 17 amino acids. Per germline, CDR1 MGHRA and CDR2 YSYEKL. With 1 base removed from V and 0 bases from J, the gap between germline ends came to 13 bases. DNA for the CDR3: TGCGCCAGCAGCCAAGGGGGCGCCTCTAGAGCCAAAAACATTCAGTACTTC. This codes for CASSQGGASRAKNIQYF.

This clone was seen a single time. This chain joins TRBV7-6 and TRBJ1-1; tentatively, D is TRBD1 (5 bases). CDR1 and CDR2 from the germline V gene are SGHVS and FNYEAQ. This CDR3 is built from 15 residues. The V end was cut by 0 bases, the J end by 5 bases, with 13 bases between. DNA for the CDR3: TGTGCCAGCAGCTTAGCGGGGGGAAGGTCGACTGAAGCTTTCTTT. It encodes CASSLAGGRSTEAFF. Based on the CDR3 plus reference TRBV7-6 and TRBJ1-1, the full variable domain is GAGVSQSPRYKVTKRGQDVALRCDPISGHVSLYWYRQALGQGPEFLTYFNYEAQQDKSGLPNDRFSAERPEGSISTLTIQRTEQRDSAMYRCASSLAGGRSTEAFFGQGTRLTVV.